One and the same sample provided the 26 T cell receptor beta chains below, sequenced in a study of regulatory T cells in long-lasting Graves disease. Building of the TCR beta libraries involved iRepertoire HTBI primers and Arm-PCR of CDR3 regions. TCRdb used MiXCR to reprocess the multiplex PCR reads, holding one entry per CDR3 protein. Here the sample spans a few hundred thousand distinct CDR3 sequences, approximately 12% being singletons. Noted time point: newly diagnosed GD, antithyroid drugs for less than 3 months. After RNA was extracted from PBMCs, the TCR library was made from it. The sample was also linked to a second study, of T cells in Graves' hyperthyroidism and ophthalmopathy.

Sample: peripheral blood mononuclear cells (PBMCs), taken at new diagnosis, from a patient treated with antithyroid drugs. The source is a woman aged 18-29 years with Graves disease.

Comments on this clonotype: This may be a read error, as it is one base from a much larger clone. The chain recombines TRBV20-1 with TRBJ2-7, with D perhaps being TRBD1 or TRBD2 (5 bases each). CDR1 and CDR2 (germline): DFQATT, SNEGSKA (reference sequence). This CDR3 contains 15 residues. The CDR3 DNA is TGCAGTGCCAGCCCGAGAGGGACGGTTTACTACGAGCAGTGCTTC. The encoded protein is CSASPRGTVYYEQCF.

This clonotype was observed at least ten times. This rearrangement joins TRBV5-8 to TRBJ2-5; D uncertain. Germline values: CDR1 SGHTS, CDR2 YDEGEE. The V gene lost 2 bases and the J gene lost 5 bases, with 7 bases spanning the gap. The CDR3 length is 12 residues. Here the CDR3 reads CASSLVDETQYF. The CDR3 DNA reads TGTGCCAGCAGCTTAGTTGACGAGACCCAGTACTTC.

A few counts support this clonotype. A much larger clone differs from this one at a single base, so this may be a read error. V gene TRBV12-3 or TRBV12-4 combines with J gene TRBJ2-5, with a weak D call TRBD1 (5 bases). This CDR3 has 12 amino acids. CDR3 coding DNA: TGTGCCAGCAGTCAGGGCGGAGAGGCCCAGTACTTC. Translated, it gives CASSQGGEAQYF.

This clonotype was picked up a small number of times. The CDR3 region has the DNA TGTGCCAGCAGTCCCTGGACAGGGTATAATTCACCCCTCCACTTT. Protein product: CASSPWTGYNSPLHF. This rearrangement joins TRBV27 to TRBJ1-6; TRBD1 matches at 8 bases. This CDR3 is 15 amino acids long. V shed 5 bases, J shed 4 bases, and the junction held 4 bases outside the gene matches. The germline CDR1 and CDR2 sequences are MNHEY and SMNVEV (reference sequence).

This clonotype was found many times. The genes are TRBV3-1 and TRBJ2-3; D is unclear. V lost 3 bases and J lost 6, with 13 bases in between. This CDR3 has 14 amino acids. Germline V lookup: CDR1 LGHDT, CDR2 YNNKEL (reference sequence). CDR3 region: CASSQRSTADTQYF. The DNA of the CDR3 is TGTGCCAGCAGCCAGCGCAGTACGGCCGATACGCAGTATTTT.

This clonotype was seen repeatedly, ten times or more. At one of its ends the junction is not consistent with the germline gene, which may arise from a read error. The chain combines TRBV7-7 with TRBJ2-1; the D gene could be TRBD1 or TRBD2 (6 bases each). CDR1 is SSHAT and CDR2 is FNYEAQ in the germline V gene (reference sequence). There are 13 residues in the CDR3. DNA for the CDR3: TGTGCTAGCAGCCCTTCCGGGGGCGATGAGCAGTTCTTC. It encodes CASSPSGGDEQFF.

This clonotype was counted ten times or more. The gene calls are TRBV12-3 or TRBV12-4 and TRBJ1-1; TRBD1 matches 9 bases. There are 15 residues in the CDR3. V lost 6 bases to trimming and J lost 0 bases; unmatched junction nucleotides: 5. DNA for the CDR3: TGTGCCAGCAGCCCTACAGGGGGCCTGAACACTGAAGCTTTCTTT. As protein: CASSPTGGLNTEAFF.

The CDR3 DNA follows: TGCAGTGCTAGCAGCCAGGAGGCCAGGGTAATTAACGAGCAGTACTTC. It translates to CSASSQEARVINEQYF. J is TRBJ2-7 and V is TRBV20-1; TRBD1 or TRBD2 may be the D gene (5 bases each). There are 16 residues in the CDR3. With 3 bases removed from V and 5 bases from J, the gap between germline ends came to 23 bases. Germline V gene lookup returns CDR1 DFQATT and CDR2 SNEGSKA (reference sequence).

The chain links TRBV5-5 to TRBJ2-2; 8 positions match TRBD1. V gave up 4 bases and J gave up 6 bases; unmatched junction bases: 5. CDR3 length equals 14 residues. Looked up from germline, CDR1 is SGHKS and CDR2 is YYEKEE (reference sequence). DNA of the CDR3: TGTGCCAGCAGCCAGGACAGGGTAGCCGGGGAGCTGTTTTTT. Translated: CASSQDRVAGELFF.

This clonotype was recorded many times. CDR3: CASSVNTEAFF. CDR3 sequence (DNA): TGTGCCAGCAGCGTAAACACTGAAGCTTTCTTT. The J gene is TRBJ1-1, the V gene TRBV12-3 or TRBV12-4; D gene unclear. Trimming cost V 6 bases and J 2 bases, with 4 bases left between them. CDR3 length: 11 amino acids.

This clonotype was found many times. The J gene is TRBJ2-1, the V gene TRBV12-3 or TRBV12-4; a weak D match, TRBD2 (5 bases). The CDR3 has 16 amino acids. With 0 bases removed from V and 5 bases from J, the gap between germline ends came to 14 bases. The CDR3: CASSLALTGSDNEQFF. CDR3 bases: TGTGCCAGCAGTTTAGCGCTGACGGGGTCCGACAATGAGCAGTTCTTC.

This clonotype was observed many times. The CDR3 here is CASSPRWGQPQHF. Written as DNA, the CDR3 is TGTGCCAGCTCACCACGATGGGGTCAGCCCCAGCATTTT. The V call is TRBV18, the J call TRBJ1-5; D is unresolved. The germline V gene encodes CDR1 KGHSH and CDR2 LQKENI. V shed 1 base and J shed 6 bases, with 7 bases lying between them. The CDR3 sequence is 13 residues long.

This clonotype was found many times. V is TRBV4-1 and J is TRBJ2-5; D may be TRBD2 (5 bases). The CDR3 sequence is 15 residues long. V was shortened by 4 bases and J by 4 bases, with 16 bases between the two germline ends. Germline V gene sequence: CDR1 MGHRA, CDR2 YSYEKL. In DNA, the CDR3 is TGCGCCAGCAGCCCCTGGGCGAGCGGCTTAGAGACCCAGTACTTC. Amino acid sequence: CASSPWASGLETQYF.

The chain carries TRBV6-1 and TRBJ2-1; D is perhaps TRBD2 (7 bases). Germline CDR1 and CDR2: MNHNS and SASEGT. Trimming removed 6 bases from V and 7 bases from J, with 19 bases in between. This CDR3 comprises 15 residues. CDR3 in DNA: TGTGCCAGCAGCCCCGAGGGGGGGGGGGGTAATGAGCAGTTCTTC. This sequence encodes CASSPEGGGGNEQFF.

The table lists this clonotype with many counts. At one end the junction does not follow the germline gene, possibly because of a read error. The rearrangement links TRBV20-1 to TRBJ2-3; either TRBD1 or TRBD2 may supply D (5 bases each). This CDR3 has 14 residues. The germline V gene has CDR1 DFQATT and CDR2 SNEGSKA (reference sequence). The CDR3 sequence: CSTRDGSSADTQYF. CDR3 bases: TGCAGTACTAGGGACGGATCATCAGCAGATACGCAGTATTTT.

This clonotype has a count of ten or more. The genes are TRBV3-1 and TRBJ2-1, with 9 nucleotides matching TRBD1. The V and J ends lost 4 bases and 13 bases, in that order; junction bases with no gene match: 11. Germline loops: CDR1 LGHDT, CDR2 YNNKEL (reference sequence). This CDR3 has 14 amino acids. CDR3 loop: CASSLKQGAISQFF. The DNA for the CDR3 is TGTGCCAGCAGCCTAAAACAGGGGGCGATCTCTCAGTTCTTC.

A few counts support this clonotype. V and J are TRBV19 and TRBJ2-2, with no clear D. Germline CDR1 and CDR2: LNHDA and SQIVND (reference sequence). Between the trimmed V and J ends, which lost 3 bases and 0 bases, there was a span of 8 bases. The CDR3 runs 15 residues. This CDR3 is CASSIEYSNTGELFF. CDR3 coding DNA: TGTGCCAGTAGTATTGAGTATTCGAACACCGGGGAGCTGTTTTTT.

This clonotype was found many times. The V and J genes are TRBV7-2 and TRBJ1-5; 9 bases match TRBD1. The CDR3 is made up of 15 amino acids. The germline CDR1 and CDR2 sequences are SGHTA and FQGNSA. Losses at the gene ends were 1 base for V and 7 bases for J; bases not matched to a gene: 5. The CDR3 is CASSLGGQGYQPQHF. Written as DNA, the CDR3 is TGTGCCAGCAGCTTAGGGGGACAGGGTTACCAGCCCCAGCATTTT.

This clonotype was seen many times. The chain uses TRBV27 and TRBJ2-1; a weak D match, TRBD1 (6 bases). CDR1 and CDR2 (germline): MNHEY, SMNVEV (reference sequence). This CDR3 has 15 residues. Between the trimmed V and J ends, which lost 7 bases and 0 bases, there was a span of 13 bases. CDR3 DNA sequence: TGTGCCAGCAATATACAGGGCCTCTCCTACAATGAGCAGTTCTTC. Protein sequence: CASNIQGLSYNEQFF.

This clonotype showed up many times. This chain joins TRBV12-3 or TRBV12-4 and TRBJ2-7; D is uncertain. V shed 3 bases and J shed 0 bases, with 9 bases lying between them. This CDR3 has 14 residues. CDR3 nucleotides: TGTGCCAGCAGTTTTAGGGCCGCCTCCTACGAGCAGTACTTC. The encoded protein is CASSFRAASYEQYF.

This clonotype came up many times. Here the CDR3 DNA reads TGTGCCAGCGGTGGTGGCCTCTCGGGGAACACTGAAGCTTTCTTT. This gives the protein CASGGGLSGNTEAFF. V usage is TRBV25-1 and J usage is TRBJ1-1; D is undetermined. V gave up 8 bases and J gave up 1 base, with 17 bases separating them. Germline CDR1 MGHDK, CDR2 SYGVNS. The CDR3 is 15 residues long. Looking up the rest from reference TRBV25-1 and TRBJ1-1 gives the full variable domain: EADIYQTPRYLVIGTGKKITLECSQTMGHDKMYWYQQDPGMELHLIHYSYGVNSTEKGDLSSESTVSRIRTEHFPLTLESARPSHTSQYLCASGGGLSGNTEAFFGQGTRLTVV.

This clonotype was picked up many times. The chain recombines TRBV12-3 or TRBV12-4 with TRBJ1-5; D gene unclear. The CDR3 totals 14 residues. V was pared by 2 bases and J by 2 bases, with 7 bases between. The CDR3 nucleotides are TGTGCCAGCAGTTTACGGAGGGGCAATCAGCCCCAGCATTTT. Residues: CASSLRRGNQPQHF.

This clonotype was seen many times. The chain carries TRBV28 and TRBJ1-2; D is uncertain. CDR3 length: 14 amino acids. The germline V gene encodes CDR1 MDHEN and CDR2 SYDVKM. V lost 2 bases to trimming and J lost 4 bases, with 11 bases between them. The CDR3: CASSLIWGAYGYTF. The CDR3 DNA sequence: TGTGCCAGCAGTTTAATCTGGGGAGCCTATGGCTACACCTTC.

This clonotype was seen repeatedly, ten times or more. The V gene is TRBV24-1, the J gene TRBJ2-1, with 11 bases identical to TRBD2. Germline-derived CDR1 and CDR2 are KGHDR and SFDVKD. The length of the CDR3 is 16 residues. The V and J ends lost 4 bases and 5 bases, in that order; junction bases with no gene match: 6. CDR3 sequence: CATSELAGGKHNEQFF. The CDR3, as DNA: TGTGCCACCAGTGAATTAGCGGGAGGGAAACACAATGAGCAGTTCTTC.

This clonotype was recorded at least ten times. The chain is built from TRBV12-3 or TRBV12-4 and TRBJ1-5, with 7 bases fitting TRBD1. The CDR3 contains 15 residues. The trim removed 6 bases at V and 0 bases at J, leaving 5 bases unmatched. The CDR3 coding sequence is TGTGCCAGCAGAGACGGACAGGCTAGCAATCAGCCCCAGCATTTT. It specifies CASRDGQASNQPQHF.

This clonotype was detected many times. Germline is not matched at one junction end, which may reflect a read error. The chain is built from TRBV7-7 and TRBJ1-2; D gene uncertain. The CDR3 totals 14 residues. In germline, CDR1 is SSHAT, CDR2 FNYEAQ (reference sequence). CDR3 coding DNA: TGTGCTAGCAGCTCACCGACGGTCGACTGTGGCTACACCTTC. Its protein is CASSSPTVDCGYTF.